The present T cell receptor beta chain was sequenced within a study of blood T cells in healthy people across ages. V lost 1 base and J 8 bases, leaving 11 bases between the germline ends. This CDR3 has 13 residues. Germline values: CDR1 SGHVS, CDR2 FNYEAQ. With respect to this clonotype: Its antigen is not identified.

With a J-beta primer mix and a sample-barcoded 5' primer, a second PCR ran about 7 to 11 cycles. TCRdb independently ran MiXCR on the 5' RACE reads; one entry per CDR3 protein. Counted here are 910,000 or so distinct CDR3 sequences, just over 50% occurring once; the ten biggest clones make up roughly 23%. Study-wide results and limits: In long-lived donors, naive CD4+ cell counts and diversity exceeded those of aged donors.

The genes are TRBV7-6 and TRBJ1-1; D is uncertain. The sequence came from a woman aged 55 to 70 in good health. Sequencing was performed on blood. The CDR3 nucleotides read TGTGCCAGCAGCTTAGACTCTGAAGGGGAAGCTTTCTTT. This sequence encodes CASSLDSEGEAFF.